This T cell receptor beta chain is from a study of T-cell reconstitution after alpha-beta-depleted transplantation in children. This clonotype occurred many times. Unique molecular identifiers were used to barcode this TCRbeta library. TCRdb re-called the PCR reads with MiXCR, one entry per CDR3 protein. The sample includes 150,000 to 200,000 distinct CDR3 sequences, approximately 7% of them seen just once. V gave up 2 bases and J gave up 1 base, with 13 bases separating them. Germline V gene sequence: CDR1 DFQATT, CDR2 SNEGSKA (reference sequence). The CDR3 totals 15 residues. The source was PBMCs from the stem cell graft donor, collected from the stem cell graft. The sequence was obtained from a human donor who donated a stem cell graft to a child with Wiskott-Aldrich syndrome. The chain uses TRBV20-1 and TRBJ2-3, with a possible D match to TRBD2 (5 bases). The CDR3 region is CSARLGGGGTDTQYF. The CDR3 bases are TGCAGTGCTAGACTAGGAGGTGGGGGCACAGATACGCAGTATTTT.